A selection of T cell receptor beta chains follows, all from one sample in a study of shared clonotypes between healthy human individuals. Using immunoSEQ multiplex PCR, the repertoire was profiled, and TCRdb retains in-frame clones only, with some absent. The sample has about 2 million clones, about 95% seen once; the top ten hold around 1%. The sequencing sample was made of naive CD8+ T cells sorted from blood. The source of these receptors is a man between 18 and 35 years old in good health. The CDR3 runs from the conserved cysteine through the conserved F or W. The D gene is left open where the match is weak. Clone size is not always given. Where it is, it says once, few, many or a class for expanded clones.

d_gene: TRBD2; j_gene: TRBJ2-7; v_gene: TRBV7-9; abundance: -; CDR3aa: CASSLAGLAGPTYEQYF; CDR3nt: TGTGCCAGCAGCTTAGCGGGACTAGCGGGGCCGACCTACGAGCAGTACTTC
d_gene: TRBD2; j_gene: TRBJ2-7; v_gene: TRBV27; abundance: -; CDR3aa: CASSLAGDFYEQYF; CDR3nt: TGTGCCAGCAGTCTAGCGGGGGATTTCTACGAGCAGTACTTC
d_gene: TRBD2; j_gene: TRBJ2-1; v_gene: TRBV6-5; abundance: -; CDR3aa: CASSPGGYNEQFF; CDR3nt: TGTGCCAGCAGTCCGGGAGGATACAATGAGCAGTTCTTC
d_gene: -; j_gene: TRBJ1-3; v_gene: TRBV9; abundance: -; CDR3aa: CASSVDYGSGNTIYF; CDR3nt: TGTGCCAGCAGCGTAGACTACGGTTCTGGAAACACCATATATTTT
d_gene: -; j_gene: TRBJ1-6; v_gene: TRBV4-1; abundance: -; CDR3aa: CASSQDTGEYNSPLHF; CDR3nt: TGCGCCAGCAGCCAAGATACTGGGGAGTATAATTCACCCCTCCACTTT
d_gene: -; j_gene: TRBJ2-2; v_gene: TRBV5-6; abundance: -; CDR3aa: CASSSPSQGWDTGELFF; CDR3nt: TGTGCCAGCAGCTCCCCATCTCAGGGTTGGGACACCGGGGAGCTGTTTTTT
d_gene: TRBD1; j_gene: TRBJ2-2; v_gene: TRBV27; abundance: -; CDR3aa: CASNSAGQAVTGELFF; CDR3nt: TGTGCCAGCAATTCGGCAGGACAGGCGGTCACCGGGGAGCTGTTTTTT
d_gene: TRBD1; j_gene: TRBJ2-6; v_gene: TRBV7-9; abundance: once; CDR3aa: CASSAGAGTGGSGANVLTF; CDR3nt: TGTGCCAGCAGCGCGGGCGCCGGGACAGGAGGCTCTGGGGCCAACGTCCTGACTTTC
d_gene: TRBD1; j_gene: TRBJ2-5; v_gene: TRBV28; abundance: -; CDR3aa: CASSLGTVIETQYF; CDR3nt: TGTGCCAGCAGTTTAGGGACAGTAATTGAGACCCAGTACTTC
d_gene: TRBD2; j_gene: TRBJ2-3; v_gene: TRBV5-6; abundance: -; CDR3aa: CASSLALAGIDTQYF; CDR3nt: TGTGCCAGCAGCCTGGCCCTAGCGGGGATAGATACGCAGTATTTT
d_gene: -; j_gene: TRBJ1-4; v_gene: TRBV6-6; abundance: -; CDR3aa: CASSYSRDVGHEKLFF; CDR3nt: TGTGCCAGCAGTTACTCGAGGGATGTAGGTCATGAAAAACTGTTTTTT
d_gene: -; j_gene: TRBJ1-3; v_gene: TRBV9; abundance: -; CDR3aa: CASSVGESGNTIYF; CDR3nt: TGTGCCAGCAGCGTAGGGGAGTCTGGAAACACCATATATTTT
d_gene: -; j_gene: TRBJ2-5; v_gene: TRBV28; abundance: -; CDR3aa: CASSLGGYDQETQYF; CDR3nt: TGTGCCAGCAGTTTAGGCGGTTATGACCAAGAGACCCAGTACTTC
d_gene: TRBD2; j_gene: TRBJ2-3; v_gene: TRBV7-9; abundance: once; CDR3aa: CASSPSGLGDTQYF; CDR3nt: TGTGCCAGCAGCCCTTCGGGACTAGGGGATACGCAGTATTTT
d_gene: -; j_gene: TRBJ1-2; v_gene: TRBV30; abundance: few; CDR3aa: CAWSVEGGYTF; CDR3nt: TGTGCCTGGAGTGTAGAGGGTGGCTACACCTTC
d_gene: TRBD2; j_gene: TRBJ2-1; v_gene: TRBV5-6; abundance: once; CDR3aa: CASSAGLAGFEQFF; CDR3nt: TGTGCCAGCAGCGCGGGACTAGCGGGGTTTGAGCAGTTCTTC
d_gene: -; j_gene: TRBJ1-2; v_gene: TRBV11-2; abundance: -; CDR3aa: CASSLVSSVGGYTF; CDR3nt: TGTGCCAGCAGCTTAGTTTCCTCGGTGGGTGGCTACACCTTC
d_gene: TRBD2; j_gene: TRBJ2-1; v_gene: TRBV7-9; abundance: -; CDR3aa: CASKAGEGDEQFF; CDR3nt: TGTGCCAGCAAAGCGGGAGAGGGGGATGAGCAGTTCTTC
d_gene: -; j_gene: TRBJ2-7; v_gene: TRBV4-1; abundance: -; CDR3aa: CASSPSSTYEQYF; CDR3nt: TGCGCCAGCAGCCCCTCTTCTACCTACGAGCAGTACTTC
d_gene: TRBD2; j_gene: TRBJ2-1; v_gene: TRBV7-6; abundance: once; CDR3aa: CASSLVPSGRDNEQFF; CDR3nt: TGTGCCAGCAGCTTAGTGCCTAGCGGGAGGGACAATGAGCAGTTCTTC
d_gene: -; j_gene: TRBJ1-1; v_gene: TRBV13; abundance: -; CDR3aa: CAISAVGPWNTEAFF; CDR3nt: TGTGCCATCTCGGCGGTGGGACCTTGGAACACTGAAGCTTTCTTT
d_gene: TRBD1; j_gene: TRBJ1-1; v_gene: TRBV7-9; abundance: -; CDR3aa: CASSPGQGASTEAFF; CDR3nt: TGTGCCAGCAGCCCAGGACAGGGGGCGAGCACTGAAGCTTTCTTT
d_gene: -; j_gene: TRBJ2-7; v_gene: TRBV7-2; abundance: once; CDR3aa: CASSLAALYEQYF; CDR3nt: TGTGCCAGCAGCTTAGCGGCTCTCTACGAGCAGTACTTC
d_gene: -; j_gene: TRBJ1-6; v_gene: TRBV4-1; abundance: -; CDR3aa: CASSDRSALDNSPLHF; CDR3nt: TGCGCCAGCAGCGATAGAAGTGCACTCGATAATTCACCCCTCCACTTT
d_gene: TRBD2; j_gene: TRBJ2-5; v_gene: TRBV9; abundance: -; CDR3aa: CASSGFGLALVGETQYF; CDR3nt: TGTGCCAGCAGCGGGTTCGGACTAGCGCTTGTGGGAGAGACCCAGTACTTC
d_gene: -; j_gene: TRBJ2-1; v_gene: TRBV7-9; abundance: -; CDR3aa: CASSLGSSYNEQFF; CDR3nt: TGTGCCAGCAGCTTAGGGAGCTCCTACAATGAGCAGTTCTTC
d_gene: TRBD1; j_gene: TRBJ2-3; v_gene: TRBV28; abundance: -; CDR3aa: CASTWTGGTDTQYF; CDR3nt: TGTGCCAGCACCTGGACAGGGGGCACAGATACGCAGTATTTT
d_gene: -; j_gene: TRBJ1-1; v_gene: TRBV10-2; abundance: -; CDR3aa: CASSEGGRTEAFF; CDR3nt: TGCGCCAGCAGTGAGGGGGGGCGGACTGAAGCTTTCTTT
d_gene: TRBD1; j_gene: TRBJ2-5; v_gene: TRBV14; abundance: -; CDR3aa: CASSRTGGEETQYF; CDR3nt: TGTGCCAGCAGCCGGACAGGGGGCGAGGAGACCCAGTACTTC
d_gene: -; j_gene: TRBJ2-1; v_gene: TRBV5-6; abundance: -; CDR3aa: CASSFSDNEQFF; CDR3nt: TGTGCCAGCAGCTTCTCAGACAATGAGCAGTTCTTC
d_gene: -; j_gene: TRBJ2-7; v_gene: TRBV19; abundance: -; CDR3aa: CASSMADSYEQYF; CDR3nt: TGTGCCAGTAGTATGGCGGACTCCTACGAGCAGTACTTC
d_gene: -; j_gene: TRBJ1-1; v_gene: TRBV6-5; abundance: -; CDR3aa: CASSYSLGANTEAFF; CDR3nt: TGTGCCAGCAGTTACAGTCTCGGCGCGAACACTGAAGCTTTCTTT
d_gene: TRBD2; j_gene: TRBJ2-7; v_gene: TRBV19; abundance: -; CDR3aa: CASSILAGAYEQYF; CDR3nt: TGTGCCAGTAGTATACTAGCGGGGGCCTACGAGCAGTACTTC
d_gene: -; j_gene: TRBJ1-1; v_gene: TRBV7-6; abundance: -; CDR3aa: CASSLLGWGLEAFF; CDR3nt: TGTGCCAGCAGCTTATTGGGTTGGGGGTTGGAGGCTTTCTTT
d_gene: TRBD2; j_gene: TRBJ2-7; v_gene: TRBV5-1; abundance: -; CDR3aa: CASSITSGNSYEQYF; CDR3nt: TGCGCCAGCAGCATCACTAGCGGAAACTCCTACGAGCAGTACTTC
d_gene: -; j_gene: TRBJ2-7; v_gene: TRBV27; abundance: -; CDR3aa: CASSLMQPRAFDEQYF; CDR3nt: TGTGCCAGCAGTTTAATGCAGCCCCGCGCGTTCGACGAGCAGTACTTC